This T cell receptor (beta chain) appears in the sequencing data of a study of blood T cell repertoires in COVID-19. Assay: immunoSEQ multiplex PCR; the TCRdb copy retains only in-frame clones and omits some. The sample comprises 270,000 or so clones, 85% to 95% of which are singletons, and about 3% rests with the top ten. The J segment lost 5 bases and the V segment lost 1 base, leaving 0 bases of the junction unmatched. Germline lookup yields CDR1 SEHNR and CDR2 FQNEAQ (reference sequence). The CDR3 is 14 amino acids. Up to 2 weeks before entering the study, exposed participants had met a COVID-19 case.

The receptor was derived from a man aged 40-55 years who had been exposed to COVID-19. This chain uses TRBV7-9 with TRBJ2-3; 10 bases map to TRBD1. Sequencing was performed on PBMCs or T cells enriched from blood (not recorded which). CDR3 nucleotides: TGTGCCAGCAGCTTAGGGGACAGGGGAGATACGCAGTATTTT. Translating it yields CASSLGDRGDTQYF.